The source of this T cell receptor beta chain is a study of identical twins. Study conclusions and caveats: The study reached conclusions through statistical analysis that was cross-sectional, not following the same donors. Alpha sequences out of frame and shared by twins had excess low generation probability.

In its sample, this clonotype was seen many times. The antigen remains undetermined. Template switching (which added a universal primer site) was used, and cDNA carried unique molecular identifiers. TCRdb fed the 5' RACE reads into MiXCR, producing one record per CDR3 protein. The sample lists about 250,000 distinct CDR3 sequences; about 8% were seen once. Between the trimmed V and J ends, which lost 2 bases and 1 base, there was a span of 7 bases. This CDR3 comprises 14 residues. Germline V gives CDR1 MNHEY, CDR2 SVGAGI. The same data also went into a second study, on yellow fever vaccine responses in identical twins. As that study records: Twins' vaccine T cell response reportedly gave the appearance of partial convergence and partial personalization.

The sample was CD8+ T cells sorted from blood. The receptor was isolated from a woman under 30 in good health. The rearrangement joins TRBV6-5 to TRBJ2-3, with D unclear. CDR3 region: CASSYGVGTDTQYF. For the CDR3, the DNA is TGTGCCAGCAGTTACGGGGTTGGCACAGATACGCAGTATTTT.